This T cell receptor (beta chain) was observed in a study of tumor-infiltrating lymphocytes in primary liver carcinoma. As for the study in general: Participating patients were men and women between 30 and 69 years old. Read depth, roughly 3.5 to 7.5 million productive TCRbeta reads, did not differ significantly between tissues.

The blood RNA (from unsorted whole blood) was obtained, and germline DNA was also extracted. Every patient had chronic HBV infection and was treatment-naive. From germline, CDR1 is MGHRA and CDR2 YSYEKL. V lost 1 base to trimming and J lost 4 bases, with 10 bases between them. The CDR3 has 15 amino acids. Concerning this clonotype itself: Its target is unknown.

A constant-region primer primed TCR beta cDNA synthesis from 400 to 550 ng of total RNA. The TCR beta library was amplified through three nested multiplex PCR rounds in a modified ARM-PCR procedure. A C-beta reverse primer and TRBV1-TRBV30 forward primers served in each of the first two PCR rounds, at 10 cycles apiece. TCRdb redid the calling of the multiplex PCR reads with MiXCR, one entry per CDR3 protein. Among 300,000 to 400,000 distinct CDR3 sequences listed, about 61% were seen once. Study-wide findings and caveats: Tumor-adjacent and tumor-blood pairs showed less overlap than tumor region pairs.

This clonotype originated in a man in his forties with primary liver carcinoma and hepatitis B virus infection. Sequencing was carried out using peripheral blood. The genes are TRBV4-1 and TRBJ2-2, with no clear D. The CDR3 region is CASSQGVSGTGELFF. DNA for the CDR3: TGCGCCAGCAGCCAAGGTGTTTCGGGCACCGGGGAGCTGTTTTTT.